This is a list of T cell receptor beta chains from one sample in a study of control samples from healthy donors and cancer patients. Using immunoSEQ multiplex PCR, the repertoire was profiled, and TCRdb retains in-frame clones only, with some absent. The top ten clones hold over 1.5% of a sample with roughly 150,000 clones, about 86% of them seen once. Input material: blood. These receptors all come from a man younger than 35 in good health. CDR3s include the opening cysteine and the closing phenylalanine or tryptophan. A D gene is named only where the DNA matches it firmly. Only some rows state a clone size, as once, few, many or a class for expanded clones.

v_call,d_call,clone_size,j_call,cdr3_aa,cdr3_nt
TRBV7-2,.,.,TRBJ1-2,CASSPQSHEGGYTF,TGTGCCAGCAGCCCCCAGTCCCACGAGGGGGGCTACACCTTC
TRBV9,TRBD1,.,TRBJ2-3,CASSVDPGGHDTQYF,TGTGCCAGCAGCGTAGACCCAGGGGGCCACGATACGCAGTATTTT
TRBV7-2,TRBD1,few,TRBJ1-2,CASSLVGGQGLGYTF,TGTGCCAGCAGCTTAGTTGGGGGACAGGGCCTCGGCTACACCTTC
TRBV27,.,.,TRBJ2-2,CASSFRVHGELFF,TGTGCCAGCAGTTTTAGGGTTCACGGGGAGCTGTTTTTT
TRBV18,.,.,TRBJ2-1,CASSQGGSYNEQFF,TGTGCCAGCTCACAGGGGGGGTCCTACAATGAGCAGTTCTTC
TRBV19,.,.,TRBJ1-4,CASSWAGREKLFF,TGTGCCAGTAGTTGGGCAGGGCGTGAAAAACTGTTTTTT
TRBV7-2,.,.,TRBJ1-1,CASSPPIWGTEAFF,TGTGCCAGCAGCCCCCCAATTTGGGGCACTGAAGCTTTCTTT
TRBV7-8,.,once,TRBJ2-3,CASSLEGTGPTNTDTQYF,TGTGCCAGCAGCTTAGAGGGTACCGGGCCGACAAATACAGATACGCAGTATTTT
TRBV4-2,TRBD1,.,TRBJ2-1,CASSQDGRDRGYNEQFF,TGTGCCAGCAGCCAAGATGGTCGGGACAGGGGCTACAATGAGCAGTTCTTC
TRBV29-1,.,.,TRBJ2-3,CSVTGTPGSDTQYF,TGCAGCGTGACGGGGACACCCGGGTCAGATACGCAGTATTTT
TRBV7-3,.,.,TRBJ2-1,CASSLKGSSAYNEQFF,TGTGCCAGCAGCTTAAAGGGTTCGTCTGCCTACAATGAGCAGTTCTTC
TRBV11-1,.,few,TRBJ1-1,CASSLDSQAEAFF,TGTGCCAGCAGCTTAGACAGTCAAGCTGAAGCTTTCTTT